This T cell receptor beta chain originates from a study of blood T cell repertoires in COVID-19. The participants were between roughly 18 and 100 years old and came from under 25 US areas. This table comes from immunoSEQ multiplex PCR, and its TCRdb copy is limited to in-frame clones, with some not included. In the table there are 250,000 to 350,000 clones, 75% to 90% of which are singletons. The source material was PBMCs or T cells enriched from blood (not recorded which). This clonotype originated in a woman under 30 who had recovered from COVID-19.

CDR3 in DNA: TGTGCCAGCAGTTTCGGACAGGGGCGGGTTGAGCAGCCCCAGCATTTT. It encodes CASSFGQGRVEQPQHF. The chain recombines TRBV6-5 with TRBJ1-5; 9 bases line up with TRBD1. CDR3 size: 16 residues. Germline CDR1 and CDR2: MNHEY and SVGAGI. V gave up 4 bases and J gave up 7 bases; unmatched junction bases: 11.